Presented here are 23 T cell receptor beta chains from one specimen sequenced in a study of blood T cell repertoires in COVID-19. Measured with immunoSEQ multiplex PCR; TCRdb has only the in-frame clones, and not every one. The repertoire consists of about 180,000 clones, with approximately 85% occurring once and the leading ten covering roughly 9.1%. Sequenced material: PBMCs or T cells enriched from blood (not recorded which). These receptors were collected from a woman in her 30s who had recovered from COVID-19.

The V call is TRBV19, the J call TRBJ2-7; 7 bases line up with TRBD1. The CDR3 covers 15 residues. Germline loops: CDR1 LNHDA, CDR2 SQIVND (reference sequence). Losses at the gene ends were 6 bases for V and 7 bases for J; bases not matched to a gene: 15. CDR3 sequence reads: CASRRTGTDISEQYF. For the CDR3, the DNA is TGTGCCAGTAGGAGAACCGGGACAGACATATCTGAGCAGTACTTC.

J is TRBJ2-5 and V is TRBV12-3 or TRBV12-4, with D perhaps matching TRBD1 (6 bases). The V end lost 6 bases, the J end lost 4 bases, and 12 bases lay between the germline ends. This CDR3 is built from 13 residues. The CDR3 region is CASSPSGAETQYF. The CDR3 DNA reads TGTGCCAGCAGCCCATCAGGGGCAGAGACCCAGTACTTC.

The V call is TRBV4-1, the J call TRBJ1-1, with 7 nucleotides matching TRBD1. The length of the CDR3 is 16 residues. Germline CDR1 is MGHRA and CDR2 is YSYEKL. V was clipped by 1 base and J by 0 bases; unmatched bases: 5. The CDR3 here is CASSQVWTGMNTEAFF. The CDR3, as DNA: TGCGCCAGCAGCCAAGTGTGGACAGGTATGAACACTGAAGCTTTCTTT.

The rearrangement links TRBV9 to TRBJ2-3; 9 positions match TRBD1. The V segment lost 3 bases and the J segment 2 bases; nucleotides outside the gene matches: 7. This CDR3 has 16 residues. Germline CDR1 reads SGDLS; CDR2 reads YYNGEE. CDR3 in amino acids: CASSAGDRAITDTQYF. The CDR3 DNA reads as TGTGCCAGCAGCGCCGGGGACAGGGCGATCACAGATACGCAGTATTTT.

The chain links TRBV19 to TRBJ1-5; TRBD1 agrees at 7 bases. The CDR3 loop spans 17 amino acids. Germline V CDR1 and CDR2: LNHDA, SQIVND (reference sequence). J gave up 2 bases and V 7 bases, and 14 bases lay outside the gene matches. As DNA, the CDR3 is TGTGCCAGTACTAGTACCGAGAGACAGGGTGGCAATCAGCCCCAGCATTTT. Amino acid sequence: CASTSTERQGGNQPQHF.

CDR3 DNA sequence: TGTGCCAGCAGCTCACCGGGACTAGCGGGAGATCATGAGCAGTTCTTC. This sequence encodes CASSSPGLAGDHEQFF. The chain uses TRBV5-4 and TRBJ2-1; 14 nucleotides line up with TRBD2. Trimming took 3 bases from V and 8 from J; bases not matched to a gene: 7. The CDR3 runs to 16 residues. Looked up from germline, CDR1 is SGHNT and CDR2 is YYREEE (reference sequence).

This clone was seen just once. This chain joins TRBV4-1 and TRBJ1-2, with D unresolved. The CDR3 totals 17 residues. Germline CDR1 reads MGHRA; CDR2 reads YSYEKL. Trimming took off 1 base at V and 2 bases at J, with 17 bases between the two ends. This CDR3 reads CASSQVAGEPRNYGYTF. The CDR3, as DNA: TGCGCCAGCAGCCAAGTGGCAGGCGAGCCGAGAAACTATGGCTACACCTTC.

The gene calls are TRBV5-1 and TRBJ2-1; TRBD2 agrees at 9 bases. From germline, CDR1 is SGHRS and CDR2 YFSETQ. The CDR3 contains 15 residues. Trimming cost V 4 bases and J 1 base; bases outside gene matches: 3. The CDR3 spells CASSRSGRSYNEQFF. The CDR3 DNA reads as TGCGCCAGCAGCCGTAGCGGGAGATCCTACAATGAGCAGTTCTTC.

The chain links TRBV11-2 to TRBJ1-5, with TRBD1 identical over 8 bases. V was pared by 3 bases and J by 9 bases, with 10 bases of the junction left unmatched. This CDR3 contains 15 residues. CDR1 SGHAT and CDR2 FQNNGV come from the germline V gene. In DNA, the CDR3 is TGTGCCAGCAGCTTGACAGGGGTAGTCGGATGGCCCCAGCATTTT. This translates into CASSLTGVVGWPQHF.

The V and J genes are TRBV12-3 or TRBV12-4 and TRBJ1-1, with a weak D call TRBD1 (6 bases). V was shortened by 5 bases and J by 1 base, with 8 bases between the two germline ends. The CDR3 loop spans 13 amino acids. CDR3 loop: CASSEQGNTEAFF. CDR3 DNA: TGTGCCAGCAGTGAACAGGGGAACACTGAAGCTTTCTTT.

The chain combines TRBV4-1 with TRBJ2-3; tentative D call: TRBD2 (5 bases). Deletions cut 0 bases from V and 6 bases from J, with 28 bases between. The CDR3 consists of 20 residues. The germline V gene has CDR1 MGHRA and CDR2 YSYEKL. The CDR3 coding sequence is TGCGCCAGCAGCCAAGAATCGGTTTTTGGGTCAGCTAGCATACAGGATACGCAGTATTTT. Protein product: CASSQESVFGSASIQDTQYF.

This chain links TRBV3-1 (or the pseudogene TRBV3-2) with TRBJ1-2; D gene unclear. With 6 bases removed from V and 8 bases from J, the gap between germline ends came to 19 bases. The CDR3 consists of 14 residues. CDR1 is LGHDT, CDR2 YNNKEL, per germline (reference sequence). The CDR3 reads CASRLSRTGLGYTF. Here the CDR3 DNA reads TGTGCCAGCAGACTAAGCAGAACGGGTTTGGGCTACACCTTC.

This clone came up a few times. The chain is built from TRBV5-4 and TRBJ2-3, with TRBD2 matching 7 bases. Germline values: CDR1 SGHNT, CDR2 YYREEE (reference sequence). The trim removed 4 bases at V and 2 bases at J, leaving 10 bases unmatched. CDR3 length equals 16 residues. CDR3 sequence reads: CASSPQGGPFTDTQYF. The CDR3 DNA is TGTGCCAGCAGCCCCCAGGGAGGGCCATTCACAGATACGCAGTATTTT.

This clone occurred once. The chain carries TRBV5-1 and TRBJ1-1; no definite D call. CDR1 and CDR2 (germline): SGHRS, YFSETQ. The V and J ends lost 0 bases and 1 base respectively, with 7 bases between them. The CDR3 sequence is 14 residues long. The CDR3 is CASSLAPGNTEAFF. Written as DNA, the CDR3 is TGCGCCAGCAGCTTGGCACCAGGGAACACTGAAGCTTTCTTT.

This chain connects TRBV2 to TRBJ1-2; no reliable D call. Germline lookup yields CDR1 SNHLY and CDR2 FYNNEI. Trimming cost V 5 bases and J 4 bases, with 20 bases left between them. The CDR3 extends over 16 amino acids. Here the CDR3 DNA reads TGTGCCAGCAGTTCCCTTTGGGAGTCGAATGCCTATGGCTACACCTTC. Translated: CASSSLWESNAYGYTF. Complete variable domain (other parts from reference TRBV2 and TRBJ1-2): EPEVTQTPSHQVTQMGQEVILRCVPISNHLYFYWYRQILGQKVEFLVSFYNNEISEKSEIFDDQFSVERPDGSNFTLKIRSTKLEDSAMYFCASSSLWESNAYGYTFGSGTRLTVV.

The J gene is TRBJ1-2, the V gene TRBV7-2, with 9 bases lining up with TRBD1. Trimming removed 3 bases from V and 7 bases from J; junction bases left unmatched: 6. From germline, CDR1 is SGHTA and CDR2 FQGNSA. CDR3 length: 14 amino acids. This chain's CDR3 is CASSFGPDRGGYTF. CDR3 coding DNA: TGTGCCAGCAGCTTCGGGCCGGACAGGGGTGGCTACACCTTC. The whole variable domain, remainder taken from reference TRBV7-2 and TRBJ1-2, is GAGVSQSPSNKVTEKGKDVELRCDPISGHTALYWYRQSLGQGLEFLIYFQGNSAPDKSGLPSDRFSAERTGGSVSTLTIQRTQQEDSAVYLCASSFGPDRGGYTFGSGTRLTVV.

The CDR3 is CASSISGQDLRGTQYF. In DNA form, the CDR3 reads TGTGCCAGTAGTATATCCGGACAGGATCTGAGAGGGACCCAGTACTTC. This rearrangement joins TRBV19 to TRBJ2-5; TRBD1 agrees at 7 bases. Trimming at V came to 2 bases and at J to 7 bases, leaving 13 bases not matched to a gene. The CDR3 sequence is 16 residues long. Germline CDR1 is LNHDA and CDR2 is SQIVND (reference sequence).

This clone was observed a single time. The chain uses TRBV7-3 and TRBJ2-1, with 11 positions matching TRBD1. The CDR3 runs to 15 residues. Germline trimming cut 5 bases from V and 2 bases from J; bases unmatched to any gene: 2. Germline values: CDR1 SGHTA, CDR2 FQGTGA. The CDR3 bases are TGTGCCAGCAGCGGGACAGGGGGTCCCTACAATGAGCAGTTCTTC. Residues: CASSGTGGPYNEQFF. Drawing the rest from reference TRBV7-3 and TRBJ2-1, the complete variable domain is GAGVSQTPSNKVTEKGKYVELRCDPISGHTALYWYRQSLGQGPEFLIYFQGTGAADDSGLPNDRFFAVRPEGSVSTLKIQRTERGDSAVYLCASSGTGGPYNEQFFGPGTRLTVL.

The chain uses TRBV12-2 and TRBJ2-7; the table gives TRBD2 as D, unverified against the DNA. TRBV12-2 is tagged as a pseudogene. This CDR3 is 17 amino acids long. The CDR3 loop is CASRSSGRKNLSYEQYF. The DNA of the CDR3 is TGTGCAAGTCGCAGTAGCGGGAGAAAAAACTTGTCCTACGAGCAGTACTTC.

This chain uses TRBV30 with TRBJ1-2, with D maybe TRBD1 (6 bases). Trimming cost V 2 bases and J 9 bases, with 22 bases left between them. Germline CDR1 and CDR2: GTSNPN and SVGIG (reference sequence). There are 15 residues in the CDR3. This CDR3 is CAWSLSTGTSSRYTF. In DNA form, the CDR3 reads TGTGCCTGGAGTCTAAGTACCGGGACATCTTCTCGCTACACCTTC.

The V call is TRBV28, the J call TRBJ2-7, with TRBD2 as a possible D gene (5 bases). Germline assignment: CDR1 MDHEN and CDR2 SYDVKM. The CDR3 has 13 residues. V was pared by 2 bases and J by 4 bases, with 9 bases between. The CDR3 DNA follows: TGTGCCAGCAGTTTAAGAGAGGGTTACGAGCAGTACTTC. It specifies CASSLREGYEQYF.

V and J are TRBV29-1 and TRBJ1-2, with 12 bases matching TRBD1. The germline V gene has CDR1 SQVTM and CDR2 ANQGSEA. The CDR3 sequence is 14 residues long. Losses at the gene ends were 3 bases for V and 8 bases for J; bases not matched to a gene: 7. The CDR3: CSVEGTGGELGYTF. CDR3 in DNA: TGCAGCGTTGAGGGGACAGGGGGCGAATTGGGCTACACCTTC.

The rearrangement links TRBV6-1 to TRBJ2-3; a possible D gene is TRBD1 (6 bases). With 3 bases removed from V and 8 bases from J, the gap between germline ends came to 12 bases. The CDR3 length is 13 residues. Germline CDR1 and CDR2: MNHNS and SASEGT. The CDR3, as DNA: TGTGCCAGCAGTGACACAGGGTACGGTACGCAGTATTTT. As protein: CASSDTGYGTQYF.